The 32 T cell receptor beta chains listed next were all sequenced from one sample in a study of technical replicates of blood from a handful of donors (dated by TCRdb to 2017 to 2019). Libraries were prepared through the immunoSEQ multiplex PCR assay. Here the immuneACCESS table is served through TCRdb, limited to in-frame sequences with V and J called. Missing clones are a known gap in these copies; in checked studies unresolved V genes cover under half, and the rest lacks a known reason. This sample gives about 76,000 clones in total; approximately 94% of them show up just once. The biggest ten clones account for 0.3% to 0.5% of the sample. Sequenced material: T cells isolated from PBMCs. The receptor source for this set is a human donor in good health.

This clone is a singleton in its sample. The chain couples TRBV5-6 to TRBJ1-2, with D possibly matching TRBD1 (6 bases). Germline V CDR1 and CDR2: SGHDT, YYEEEE. CDR3 size: 13 residues. The ends were cut back, 0 bases at V and 8 bases at J, with 11 bases in the middle. CDR3 protein: CASSLDTGRGYTF. The CDR3 DNA sequence: TGTGCCAGCAGCTTGGATACAGGGAGAGGCTACACCTTC.

This chain connects TRBV28 to TRBJ2-7, with unresolved D. V shed 3 bases and J shed 0 bases, with 6 bases lying between them. CDR3 length: 13 residues. Looked up from germline, CDR1 is MDHEN and CDR2 is SYDVKM. The CDR3 DNA reads as TGTGCCAGCAGTTTCCTTAGCTCCTACGAGCAGTACTTC. Encoded protein: CASSFLSSYEQYF.

This clone showed up just once. The chain's CDR3 is CASSPPAGSAGNTIYF. CDR3 bases: TGTGCCAGCTCACCACCGGCAGGGTCGGCTGGAAACACCATATATTTT. The chain couples TRBV18 to TRBJ1-3, with D possibly being TRBD1 (5 bases). V lost 0 bases to trimming and J lost 2 bases, with 11 bases between them. Per the germline V gene, CDR1 is KGHSH and CDR2 is LQKENI. The CDR3 totals 16 residues.

This clone was seen a single time. The chain has TRBV2 and TRBJ1-5; D is perhaps TRBD1 (6 bases). Germline assignment: CDR1 SNHLY and CDR2 FYNNEI. V lost 5 bases to trimming and J lost 2 bases, with 13 bases between them. The CDR3 spans 15 residues. CDR3 in amino acids: CASSPQGPGNQPQHF. CDR3 DNA: TGTGCCAGCAGTCCTCAGGGGCCTGGCAATCAGCCCCAGCATTTT.

The rearrangement joins TRBV27 to TRBJ1-5; D gene ambiguous. CDR3 length: 14 residues. Trimming cost V 5 bases and J 0 bases, with 8 bases left between them. Germline V CDR1 and CDR2: MNHEY, SMNVEV (reference sequence). In nucleotides, the CDR3 is TGTGCCAGCAGTAAGATCGGTAGCAATCAGCCCCAGCATTTT. Translation gives CASSKIGSNQPQHF.

The V call is TRBV4-3, the J call TRBJ2-7; 7 bases agree with TRBD1. V gave up 1 base and J gave up 5 bases; unmatched junction bases: 8. CDR3 length: 15 residues. CDR1 and CDR2 from the germline V gene are LGHNA and YSLEER. The CDR3 DNA follows: TGCGCCAGCAGCCAAGTAGCACAGGGGTTCAACGAGCAGTACTTC. It encodes CASSQVAQGFNEQYF.

This clone was recorded only once. The genes are TRBV19 and TRBJ2-2, with a weak D call TRBD2 (6 bases). Trimming shortened V by 6 bases and J by 4 bases, and 9 bases separated the two germline ends. The CDR3 has 13 residues. Germline lookup yields CDR1 LNHDA and CDR2 SQIVND (reference sequence). The chain's CDR3 is CASSQTSTGELFF. In DNA form, the CDR3 reads TGTGCCAGTAGCCAGACTAGCACCGGGGAGCTGTTTTTT.

The chain carries TRBV29-1 and TRBJ2-3, with 7 nucleotides matching TRBD2. The CDR3 is made up of 13 amino acids. V was pared by 7 bases and J by 4 bases, with 8 bases of the junction left unmatched. CDR1 is SQVTM, CDR2 ANQGSEA, per germline. CDR3 bases: TGCAGCGCCGAGCTAGCGGATTCAGATACGCAGTATTTT. It encodes CSAELADSDTQYF.

The chain recombines TRBV4-2 with TRBJ2-3; D possibly corresponds to TRBD2 (5 bases). CDR3 size: 11 residues. The ends were cut back, 1 base at V and 9 bases at J, with 5 bases in the middle. Germline CDR1 reads LGHNA; CDR2 reads YNFKEQ. Here the CDR3 reads CASSQGGTQYF. The CDR3 nucleotides are TGTGCCAGCAGCCAAGGAGGGACGCAGTATTTT.

This clone was detected only a few times. This chain uses TRBV6-1 with TRBJ1-3, with D hard to call. The CDR3 is made up of 15 amino acids. Looked up from germline, CDR1 is MNHNS and CDR2 is SASEGT. V was clipped by 1 base and J by 4 bases, with 11 bases between them. CDR3: CASSEGAGGGNTIYF. CDR3 sequence (DNA): TGTGCCAGCAGTGAAGGGGCAGGTGGCGGAAACACCATATATTTT.

The chain couples TRBV9 to TRBJ1-2; the D is unclear. From germline, CDR1 is SGDLS and CDR2 YYNGEE. This CDR3 comprises 14 residues. Trimming removed 0 bases at V and 3 bases at J, with 9 bases between. The CDR3 region is CASSVAGLDYGYTF. CDR3 nucleotides: TGTGCCAGCAGCGTAGCAGGACTTGACTATGGCTACACCTTC. The entire variable domain, with the rest obtained from reference TRBV9 and TRBJ1-2, is as follows: DSGVTQTPKHLITATGQRVTLRCSPRSGDLSVYWYQQSLDQGLQFLIQYYNGEERAKGNILERFSAQQFPDLHSELNLSSLELGDSALYFCASSVAGLDYGYTFGSGTRLTVV.

V and J are TRBV18 and TRBJ2-7, with 9 bases that match TRBD2. The CDR3 has 15 amino acids. In germline, CDR1 is KGHSH, CDR2 LQKENI. V lost 2 bases to trimming and J lost 0 bases; unmatched junction nucleotides: 2. CDR3 protein: CASSPISGSSYEQYF. The DNA of the CDR3 is TGTGCCAGCTCACCAATTAGCGGGAGCTCCTACGAGCAGTACTTC.

This clone was seen only once. V is TRBV9 and J is TRBJ2-7, with D perhaps matching TRBD1 (6 bases). Germline loops: CDR1 SGDLS, CDR2 YYNGEE. The V end lost 0 bases, the J end lost 3 bases, and 10 bases lay between the germline ends. The CDR3 sequence is 14 residues long. For the CDR3, the DNA is TGTGCCAGCAGCGTAGACCACAGGGACTACGAGCAGTACTTC. This gives the protein CASSVDHRDYEQYF. Full variable domain (outside the CDR3, taken from reference TRBV9 and TRBJ2-7): DSGVTQTPKHLITATGQRVTLRCSPRSGDLSVYWYQQSLDQGLQFLIQYYNGEERAKGNILERFSAQQFPDLHSELNLSSLELGDSALYFCASSVDHRDYEQYFGPGTRLTVT.

The chain uses TRBV28 and TRBJ2-7; tentative D call: TRBD2 (5 bases). From germline, CDR1 is MDHEN and CDR2 SYDVKM. With 1 base removed from V and 4 bases from J, the gap between germline ends came to 11 bases. The CDR3 covers 14 residues. CDR3: CASSLYGMVYEQYF. CDR3 DNA sequence: TGTGCCAGCAGTTTATACGGGATGGTGTACGAGCAGTACTTC.

The chain joins TRBV27 to TRBJ2-5; 11 bases are a match to TRBD2. Germline CDR1 MNHEY, CDR2 SMNVEV (reference sequence). The CDR3 runs 17 residues. The trim removed 6 bases at V and 5 bases at J, leaving 14 bases unmatched. This CDR3 is CASRRGLAGGMRETQYF. Here the CDR3 DNA reads TGTGCCAGCAGGCGAGGACTAGCGGGTGGCATGCGGGAGACCCAGTACTTC.

This clone occurred once. The chain carries TRBV25-1 and TRBJ1-1; 7 positions match TRBD1. The CDR3 is 15 residues long. CDR1 MGHDK and CDR2 SYGVNS come from the germline V gene. The V segment lost 5 bases and the J segment 1 base; nucleotides outside the gene matches: 7. The CDR3 loop is CASSTPTGRNTEAFF. The CDR3 region has the DNA TGTGCCAGCAGTACACCGACAGGGAGGAACACTGAAGCTTTCTTT.

The V gene is TRBV19, the J gene TRBJ2-1, with TRBD2 identical over 9 bases. CDR1 LNHDA and CDR2 SQIVND come from the germline V gene (reference sequence). The CDR3 sequence is 16 residues long. Losses at the gene ends were 5 bases for V and 9 bases for J; bases not matched to a gene: 14. The CDR3 loop is CASSPAIAGESREQFF. In nucleotides, the CDR3 is TGTGCCAGTAGTCCCGCTATAGCGGGGGAATCACGTGAGCAGTTCTTC.

This clone is a singleton in its sample. The chain is built from TRBV4-3 and TRBJ2-3; TRBD1 aligns across 9 bases. After removal of 5 bases from V and 4 bases from J, the junction contained 22 bases not matched to a gene. The CDR3 runs 20 residues. Germline V gives CDR1 LGHNA, CDR2 YSLEER. The CDR3 protein is CASSSRDRVLFSPFPDTQYF. Written as DNA, the CDR3 is TGCGCCAGCAGCTCCCGGGACAGGGTACTATTTTCCCCCTTTCCAGATACGCAGTATTTT.

A note on this clone: A junction boundary mismatches the germline segment, possibly from a read error. The chain carries TRBV15 and TRBJ1-2, with 9 bases fitting TRBD1. This CDR3 has 15 amino acids. Germline V gene lookup returns CDR1 LNHNV and CDR2 YYDKDF (reference sequence). The CDR3: CATSSKPPGQGFQAF. CDR3 coding DNA: TGTGCCACCAGCAGCAAACCTCCGGGACAGGGTTTTCAGGCCTTC.

This rearrangement joins TRBV6-1 to TRBJ2-7, with 8 bases matching TRBD1. V dropped 1 base and J dropped 5; count of bases not matched to a gene: 10. The CDR3 consists of 16 residues. The germline gives CDR1 MNHNS, CDR2 SASEGT. CDR3 in amino acids: CASSEVVRQGAHEQYF. DNA for the CDR3: TGTGCCAGCAGTGAAGTGGTGCGGCAGGGGGCTCACGAGCAGTACTTC.

The chain employs TRBV6-5 and TRBJ2-6; D uncertain. Trimming took off 6 bases at V and 1 base at J, with 10 bases between the two ends. This CDR3 region has 15 residues. CDR1 is MNHEY, CDR2 SVGAGI, per germline. The CDR3 DNA follows: TGTGCCAGCAGGCGAACGGGTTCTGGGGCCAACGTCCTGACTTTC. Amino acids: CASRRTGSGANVLTF.

This clone was recorded once. The chain is built from TRBV11-3 and TRBJ1-3; a weak D match, TRBD1 (6 bases). From germline, CDR1 is SGHNT and CDR2 YENEEA. The CDR3 is 14 residues long. Trimming took 5 bases from V and 2 from J, leaving 10 bases between them. CDR3 coding DNA: TGTGCCAGCAGCCCCCAGGGGACTGGAAACACCATATATTTT. Encoded protein: CASSPQGTGNTIYF.

This clone has a handful of counts. CDR3 in amino acids: CASTRTGRASGGELFF. As DNA, the CDR3 is TGTGCCAGTACCCGTACGGGGAGGGCCTCAGGCGGGGAGCTGTTTTTT. The genes are TRBV19 and TRBJ2-2; TRBD2 matches at 7 bases. Trimming took 7 bases from V and 7 from J; bases not matched to a gene: 15. CDR1 and CDR2 from the germline V gene are LNHDA and SQIVND (reference sequence). This CDR3 has 16 residues.

V and J are TRBV19 and TRBJ1-1; TRBD1 is a possible D gene (5 bases). V was pared by 7 bases and J by 0 bases, with 12 bases between. This CDR3 contains 14 residues. The germline V gene has CDR1 LNHDA and CDR2 SQIVND (reference sequence). In nucleotides, the CDR3 is TGTGCCAGTACAGGGTACCAAATGAACACTGAAGCTTTCTTT. Its translation is CASTGYQMNTEAFF. Filled out from reference TRBV19 and TRBJ1-1, the complete variable domain reads DGGITQSPKYLFRKEGQNVTLSCEQNLNHDAMYWYRQDPGQGLRLIYYSQIVNDFQKGDIAEGYSVSREKKESFPLTVTSAQKNPTAFYLCASTGYQMNTEAFFGQGTRLTVV.

This chain links TRBV4-1 with TRBJ2-1, with D maybe TRBD2 (6 bases). The CDR3 is made up of 17 amino acids. Trimming cost V 1 base and J 4 bases, with 17 bases left between them. Germline CDR1 MGHRA, CDR2 YSYEKL. The CDR3 loop is CASSQAGSQGPYNEQFF. CDR3 DNA sequence: TGCGCCAGCAGCCAAGCCGGGAGCCAGGGTCCGTACAATGAGCAGTTCTTC.

The J gene is TRBJ2-1, the V gene TRBV7-3; TRBD2 is a possible D gene (6 bases). Germline V gives CDR1 SGHTA, CDR2 FQGTGA. This CDR3 has 13 residues. Trimming removed 5 bases at V and 5 bases at J, with 10 bases between. CDR3 coding DNA: TGTGCCAGCAGCCCGGGACTTCACAATGAGCAGTTCTTC. This gives the protein CASSPGLHNEQFF.

This sequence joins TRBV5-1 and TRBJ1-2; D gene unclear. V lost 0 bases and J lost 2, with 11 bases in between. The CDR3 totals 15 residues. From germline, CDR1 is SGHRS and CDR2 YFSETQ. The CDR3 nucleotides read TGCGCCAGCAGCTTGGGTCCGGGAACCAACTATGGCTACACCTTC. This codes for CASSLGPGTNYGYTF.

The CDR3 bases are TGCGCCAGCAGCCAAATCTTAGCGGGAGCCTACAATGAGCAGTTCTTC. Amino acid sequence: CASSQILAGAYNEQFF. The V and J genes are TRBV4-3 and TRBJ2-1, with 9 bases aligning to TRBD2. V lost 2 bases, J lost 2 bases, and 4 bases stayed unmatched. Germline values: CDR1 LGHNA, CDR2 YSLEER. CDR3 length: 16 residues.

The chain employs TRBV11-2 and TRBJ2-1; 11 bases match TRBD2. The V and J ends lost 0 bases and 8 bases, in that order; junction bases with no gene match: 3. From germline, CDR1 is SGHAT and CDR2 FQNNGV. CDR3 length: 15 amino acids. CDR3 bases: TGTGCCAGCAGCTTAGAACTAGCGGGAGACTATGAGCAGTTCTTC. Its protein product is CASSLELAGDYEQFF.

This clone showed up just a few times. This chain links TRBV6-1 with TRBJ1-1; D possibly corresponds to TRBD1 (5 bases). The CDR3 runs 11 residues. CDR1 and CDR2 (germline): MNHNS, SASEGT. V was shortened by 7 bases and J by 3 bases, with 6 bases between the two germline ends. Written as DNA, the CDR3 is TGTGCCAGCACAGGGCACACTGAAGCTTTCTTT. Its protein product is CASTGHTEAFF.

The chain carries TRBV6-5 and TRBJ1-1; TRBD1 agrees at 8 bases. V shed 7 bases and J 4 bases; nucleotides not matched to a gene: 11. From germline, CDR1 is MNHEY and CDR2 SVGAGI. The CDR3 is 15 amino acids. CDR3 sequence reads: CASNEDREWSTEAFF. The DNA of the CDR3 is TGTGCCAGCAATGAGGACAGGGAGTGGAGCACTGAAGCTTTCTTT.

The chain has TRBV6-1 and TRBJ1-5; 9 nucleotides line up with TRBD1. This CDR3 region has 15 residues. The junction had 7 bases not matched to a gene; V was cut back by 6 bases and J by 4 bases. The germline V gene has CDR1 MNHNS and CDR2 SASEGT. The CDR3 DNA reads TGTGCCAGCAGATACCGGGACAGGGTGAATCAGCCCCAGCATTTT. This encodes CASRYRDRVNQPQHF.